These 27 T cell receptor beta chains originate from one sample sequenced in a study of T cell responses to AZD1222 COVID-19 vaccine. Sequenced by immunoSEQ multiplex PCR; TCRdb stores in-frame clones only, minus some. The data hold approximately 130,000 clones, with approximately 90% observed a single time. The sample consisted of peripheral blood, taken 28 days after the second AZD1222 dose. These receptors originate from an adult who received the AZD1222 COVID-19 vaccine.

The V and J genes are TRBV27 and TRBJ1-1, with 10 positions matching TRBD1. J gave up 1 base and V 2 bases, and 10 bases lay outside the gene matches. Germline CDR1 MNHEY, CDR2 SMNVEV (reference sequence). The CDR3 runs to 18 residues. This CDR3 is CASSLRQRDRGWNTEAFF. CDR3 sequence (DNA): TGTGCCAGCAGTTTACGCCAGCGGGACAGGGGCTGGAACACTGAAGCTTTCTTT.

This chain joins TRBV6-4 and TRBJ1-2, with D perhaps matching TRBD1 (5 bases). Germline V gene data show CDR1 as MRHNA and CDR2 as SNTAGT. The germline V and J ends were trimmed by 0 bases and 6 bases, with 11 bases remaining between them. The CDR3 spans 14 residues. CDR3 nucleotides: TGTGCCAGCAGTGACTCTGGGGCCGTGAATGGCTACACCTTC. It specifies CASSDSGAVNGYTF.

This clone has only one observation. The V and J genes are TRBV6-1 and TRBJ1-4; TRBD1 agrees at 7 bases. The V gene end was trimmed by 4 bases and the J gene end by 3 bases; junction bases not matched to a gene: 14. Germline loops: CDR1 MNHNS, CDR2 SASEGT. The CDR3 covers 18 residues. The DNA of the CDR3 is TGTGCCAGCAGTGGGGTTGGAGGGGGCAGGGTGGCTAATGAAAAACTGTTTTTT. Its protein product is CASSGVGGGRVANEKLFF.

The J gene is TRBJ1-2, the V gene TRBV6-5; D is undetermined. The CDR3 extends over 13 amino acids. CDR1 is MNHEY and CDR2 is SVGAGI in the germline V gene. DNA of the CDR3: TGTGCAAGCCGACGGGCGGCGAACTATGGCTACACCTTC. Translating gives CASRRAANYGYTF.

The count of this clone is one. The rearrangement links TRBV6-6 to TRBJ2-7; 11 bases align to TRBD1. The V segment lost 6 bases and the J segment 1 base; nucleotides outside the gene matches: 2. Looked up from germline, CDR1 is MNHNY and CDR2 is SVGAGI (reference sequence). The CDR3 covers 14 residues. CDR3: CASRDRGLSYEQYF. The CDR3 DNA reads TGTGCCAGCAGGGACAGGGGGCTATCCTACGAGCAGTACTTC.

This clone was detected only once. The chain couples TRBV29-1 to TRBJ1-2; D possibly corresponds to TRBD1 (5 bases). The CDR3 spans 12 residues. CDR1 SQVTM and CDR2 ANQGSEA come from the germline V gene. The V gene lost 4 bases and the J gene lost 5 bases, with 11 bases spanning the gap. The CDR3 DNA sequence: TGCAGCGTTGCGCGGGAGGGGTATGGCTACACCTTC. It codes for CSVAREGYGYTF.

The rearrangement links TRBV4-3 to TRBJ1-3; the D is unclear. Trimming removed 3 bases from V and 4 bases from J, with 13 bases in between. This CDR3 has 15 residues. Germline V gene data show CDR1 as LGHNA and CDR2 as YSLEER. The CDR3 bases are TGCGCCAGCAGCCAGTTAAGGCTGGGGGGAAACACCATATATTTT. It yields the protein CASSQLRLGGNTIYF.

This clone has a handful of counts. The J gene is TRBJ1-1, the V gene TRBV21-1. TRBV21-1 is flagged as a pseudogene. The CDR3 sequence is 11 residues long. CDR3 in DNA: TGTGCCAGCAAGGGAATCCCTGAAGCTTTCTTT. Translation gives CASKGIPEAFF.

The chain combines TRBV28 with TRBJ1-6; D not resolved. Trimming removed 2 bases at V and 5 bases at J, with 16 bases between. Germline CDR1 MDHEN, CDR2 SYDVKM. This CDR3 is 17 amino acids long. The CDR3 here is CASSLPFRASNNSPLHF. The CDR3, as DNA: TGTGCCAGCAGTTTACCCTTTAGGGCCTCTAATAATTCACCCCTCCACTTT.

CDR3 residues: CASSSGVGNQFPRGTQYF. The CDR3 DNA reads as TGTGCCAGCAGCTCAGGGGTCGGGAACCAATTCCCTAGGGGGACCCAGTACTTC. V and J are TRBV5-4 and TRBJ2-5; D possibly corresponds to TRBD1 (6 bases). With 3 bases removed from V and 7 bases from J, the gap between germline ends came to 28 bases. Germline V gene data show CDR1 as SGHNT and CDR2 as YYREEE (reference sequence). The CDR3 runs 18 residues.

The genes are TRBV19 and TRBJ2-7; TRBD2 might be the D (5 bases). The CDR3 sequence is 14 residues long. Between the trimmed V and J ends, which lost 1 base and 0 bases, there was a span of 7 bases. Germline V CDR1 and CDR2: LNHDA, SQIVND (reference sequence). CDR3 in amino acids: CASSIGAGSYEQYF. CDR3 sequence (DNA): TGTGCCAGTAGTATAGGGGCGGGCTCCTACGAGCAGTACTTC.

The chain is built from TRBV6-5 and TRBJ1-5; D might be TRBD1 (6 bases). Between the trimmed V and J ends, which lost 6 bases and 3 bases, there was a span of 12 bases. Germline lookup yields CDR1 MNHEY and CDR2 SVGAGI. There are 14 residues in the CDR3. In DNA, the CDR3 is TGTGCCAGCAGCCCCCAGGGGTCCAATCAGCCCCAGCATTTT. This codes for CASSPQGSNQPQHF.

The chain recombines TRBV7-3 with TRBJ2-3; D is perhaps TRBD1 or TRBD2 (5 bases each). The CDR3 extends over 13 amino acids. Trimming took 5 bases from V and 4 from J, leaving 10 bases between them. The germline gives CDR1 SGHTA, CDR2 FQGTGA. The CDR3 sequence is CASSPMGADTQYF. For the CDR3, the DNA is TGTGCCAGCAGCCCCATGGGGGCAGATACGCAGTATTTT.

The chain carries TRBV7-2 and TRBJ1-1; no definite D call. The germline V gene encodes CDR1 SGHTA and CDR2 FQGNSA. The ends were cut back, 4 bases at V and 3 bases at J, with 12 bases in the middle. This CDR3 is built from 14 residues. CDR3 protein: CASSSEAVHTEAFF. CDR3 coding DNA: TGTGCCAGCAGCTCCGAGGCGGTACACACTGAAGCTTTCTTT.

V gene TRBV11-3 combines with J gene TRBJ1-3; TRBD1 might be the D (6 bases). From germline, CDR1 is SGHNT and CDR2 YENEEA. The V end lost 2 bases, the J end lost 7 bases, and 24 bases lay between the germline ends. CDR3 length: 18 residues. The CDR3 DNA sequence: TGTGCCAGCAGCTTAATGTTCAAGACAGGCCCAACCGAGAACACCATATATTTT. This gives the protein CASSLMFKTGPTENTIYF.

This sequence joins TRBV9 and TRBJ1-2; D is unresolved. V lost 3 bases to trimming and J lost 5 bases, with 5 bases between them. Germline V gives CDR1 SGDLS, CDR2 YYNGEE. The CDR3 consists of 11 residues. The CDR3 here is CASSGPYGYTF. As DNA, the CDR3 is TGTGCCAGCAGCGGCCCGTATGGCTACACCTTC.

This chain uses TRBV7-2 with TRBJ1-1; D is uncertain. CDR1 and CDR2 (germline): SGHTA, FQGNSA. V gave up 3 bases and J gave up 8 bases, with 7 bases separating them. The CDR3 is 11 residues long. The chain's CDR3 is CASSFPGEAFF. CDR3 sequence (DNA): TGTGCCAGCAGCTTCCCTGGGGAAGCTTTCTTT.

The V gene is TRBV2, the J gene TRBJ2-5, with D unresolved. Deletions cut 6 bases from V and 1 base from J, with 9 bases between. This CDR3 is built from 13 residues. From germline, CDR1 is SNHLY and CDR2 FYNNEI. This chain's CDR3 is CASRLTPQETQYF. The CDR3 coding sequence is TGTGCCAGCAGGTTGACACCCCAAGAGACCCAGTACTTC.

The V gene is TRBV5-1, the J gene TRBJ1-2, with unresolved D. V lost 4 bases and J 0 bases, leaving 13 bases between the germline ends. Germline CDR1 SGHRS, CDR2 YFSETQ. CDR3 size: 15 residues. CDR3 DNA: TGCGCCAGCAGCGACCCTCAGAAAGCTAACTATGGCTACACCTTC. Translation gives CASSDPQKANYGYTF.

This chain uses TRBV19 with TRBJ2-1, with D perhaps TRBD1 or TRBD2 (5 bases each). The V gene lost 8 bases and the J gene lost 7 bases, with 18 bases spanning the gap. Germline assignment: CDR1 LNHDA and CDR2 SQIVND (reference sequence). The CDR3 consists of 14 residues. The CDR3 DNA reads TGTGCCAGTGACCCCGGGACGGAGGTTAATGAGCAGTTCTTC. Protein product: CASDPGTEVNEQFF.

Note on this clone: The sample carries other DNA sequences with the same CDR3. The chain employs TRBV6-5 and TRBJ2-1; no reliable D call. The CDR3 length is 11 residues. V was trimmed by 4 bases and J by 4 bases, leaving 2 bases between them. CDR1 MNHEY and CDR2 SVGAGI come from the germline V gene. CDR3 in DNA: TGTGCCAGCAGTTTATACAATGAGCAGTTCTTC. It codes for CASSLYNEQFF.

This clone was found a few times. Other DNA sequences within the sample encode an identical CDR3. The J gene is TRBJ2-5, the V gene TRBV7-8, with D uncertain. Trimming removed 6 bases at V and 5 bases at J, with 13 bases between. Germline CDR1 SGHVS, CDR2 FQNEAQ. The CDR3 length is 13 residues. CDR3 in amino acids: CASRRTLGETQYF. For the CDR3, the DNA is TGTGCCAGCAGGAGGACCCTGGGGGAGACCCAGTACTTC.

CDR3 nucleotide sequence: TGTGCCAGCAGTTACTCGAATGTCCCGACGAAGAATGAGCAGTTCTTC. It codes for CASSYSNVPTKNEQFF. The chain couples TRBV6-5 to TRBJ2-1, with no clear D. Germline V gene lookup returns CDR1 MNHEY and CDR2 SVGAGI. This CDR3 contains 16 residues. V dropped 0 bases and J dropped 7 bases, with 16 bases sitting between them.

The rearrangement joins TRBV18 to TRBJ2-7, with 10 nucleotides matching TRBD2. Germline CDR1 KGHSH, CDR2 LQKENI. This CDR3 has 14 amino acids. The junction had 4 bases not matched to a gene; V was cut back by 8 bases and J by 0 bases. CDR3 protein: CASKTSGVSYEQYF. CDR3 sequence (DNA): TGTGCCAGCAAAACTAGCGGGGTCTCCTACGAGCAGTACTTC.

The V gene is TRBV5-1, the J gene TRBJ2-2; D is undetermined. V was cut by 4 bases and J by 3 bases, with 7 bases left in between. CDR1 and CDR2 from the germline V gene are SGHRS and YFSETQ. The length of the CDR3 is 13 residues. The CDR3 spells CASSIQHTGELFF. As DNA, the CDR3 is TGCGCCAGCAGCATTCAGCACACCGGGGAGCTGTTTTTT.

In its sample, this clone was seen once. The CDR3 bases are TGTGCCAGCAGTGAAGTAGGGCTTGTTACGCAGTATTTT. It codes for CASSEVGLVTQYF. V and J are TRBV2 and TRBJ2-3; the D is unclear. The V end was cut by 1 base, the J end by 8 bases, with 10 bases between. CDR1 and CDR2 (germline): SNHLY, FYNNEI. CDR3 size: 13 residues.

This rearrangement joins TRBV11-3 to TRBJ2-1; possibly TRBD2 for D (7 bases). Germline-derived CDR1 and CDR2 are SGHNT and YENEEA. Trimming stripped 5 bases from V and 1 base from J, with 27 bases between. This CDR3 contains 20 residues. The CDR3 reads CASSPRGGSRDYRSYNEQFF. The CDR3, as DNA: TGTGCCAGCAGCCCGAGGGGGGGGAGTAGGGATTATAGGTCCTACAATGAGCAGTTCTTC.